This T cell receptor (beta chain) comes out of a study of control samples from healthy donors and cancer patients. CDR1 is SNHLY and CDR2 is FYNNEI in the germline V gene. The CDR3 runs to 14 residues. Trimming pared 2 bases from V and 7 bases from J, leaving 14 bases between. Clones were read by immunoSEQ multiplex PCR, and TCRdb kept only the in-frame ones, dropping some. Among tens of thousands of clones, around nine tenths were seen once, and the ten largest hold roughly 7%. The sequencing sample was made of blood. This TCR was recovered from a man aged 45-60 years in good health. This chain joins TRBV2 and TRBJ2-5; the D gene is possibly TRBD2 (5 bases). As DNA, the CDR3 is TGTGCCAGCAGTGAACGGGAAGCGTTTTGGACCCAGTACTTC. Translated: CASSEREAFWTQYF.